This TCR beta chain is from a study of identical twins. Study findings and constraints: Its conclusions, products of cross-sectional statistical analysis, did not come from following the same donors. Less excess twin sharing appeared in beta out-of-frame sequences. Those out-of-frame alpha sequences shared by twins showed an excess of low generation probability. Invariant MAIT and iNKT cells could partly confound zero-insertion analyses.

Germline CDR1 is SGHDT and CDR2 is YYEEEE. Trimming stripped 0 bases from V and 4 bases from J, with 16 bases between. This CDR3 has 16 residues. TCRdb reprocessed the 5' RACE reads with MiXCR, giving one entry per CDR3 protein. The sample consists of some 630,000 distinct CDR3 sequences, around 7.4% of them appearing once. This clonotype was counted many times. The target antigen is unknown. In addition, the sample was reused for a study of yellow fever vaccine responses in identical twins.

The rearrangement links TRBV5-6 to TRBJ1-1; TRBD1 is a possible D gene (6 bases). The receptor comes from a woman under 30 in good health. Sequenced: PBMCs. The CDR3 loop is CASSLEGGTMGTEAFF. As DNA, the CDR3 is TGTGCCAGCAGCTTGGAGGGGGGAACGATGGGCACTGAAGCTTTCTTT.